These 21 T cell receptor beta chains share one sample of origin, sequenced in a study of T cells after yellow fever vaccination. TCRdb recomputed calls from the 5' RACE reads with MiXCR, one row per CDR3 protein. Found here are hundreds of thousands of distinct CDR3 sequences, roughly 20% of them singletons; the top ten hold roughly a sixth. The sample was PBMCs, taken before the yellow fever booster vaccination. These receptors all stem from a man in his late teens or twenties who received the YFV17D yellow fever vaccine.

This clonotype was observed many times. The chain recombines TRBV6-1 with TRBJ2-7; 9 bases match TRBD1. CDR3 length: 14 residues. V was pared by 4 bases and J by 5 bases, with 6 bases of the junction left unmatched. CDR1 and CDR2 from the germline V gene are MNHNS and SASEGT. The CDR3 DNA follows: TGTGCCAGCAGTGCAGGACAGGGGTGGCACGAGCAGTACGTC. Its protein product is CASSAGQGWHEQYV.

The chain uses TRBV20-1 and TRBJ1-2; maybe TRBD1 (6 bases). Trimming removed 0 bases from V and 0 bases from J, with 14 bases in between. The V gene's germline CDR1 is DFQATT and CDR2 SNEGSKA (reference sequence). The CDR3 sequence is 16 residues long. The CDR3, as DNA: TGCAGTGCTAGAGATGTGACAAAGGGGGCTAACTATGGCTACACCTTC. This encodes CSARDVTKGANYGYTF.

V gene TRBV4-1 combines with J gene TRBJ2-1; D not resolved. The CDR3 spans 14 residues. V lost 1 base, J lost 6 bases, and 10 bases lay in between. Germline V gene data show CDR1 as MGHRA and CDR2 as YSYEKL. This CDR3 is CASSQVSLVNEQFF. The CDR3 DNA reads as TGCGCCAGCAGCCAAGTGTCTCTTGTCAATGAGCAGTTCTTC.

The CDR3 reads CATSTKTVMNTEAFF. The CDR3 region has the DNA TGTGCCACCAGCACGAAGACGGTCATGAACACTGAAGCTTTCTTT. The chain combines TRBV15 with TRBJ1-1; D gene unclear. V was trimmed by 4 bases and J by 0 bases, leaving 12 bases between them. This CDR3 contains 15 residues. Germline-derived CDR1 and CDR2 are LNHNV and YYDKDF (reference sequence).

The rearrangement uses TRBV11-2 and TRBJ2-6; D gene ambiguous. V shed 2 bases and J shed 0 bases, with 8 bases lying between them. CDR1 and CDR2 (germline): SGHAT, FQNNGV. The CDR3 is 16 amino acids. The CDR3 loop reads CASSLRLFSGANVLTF. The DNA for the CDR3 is TGTGCCAGCAGCTTAAGACTCTTCTCTGGGGCCAACGTCCTGACTTTC.

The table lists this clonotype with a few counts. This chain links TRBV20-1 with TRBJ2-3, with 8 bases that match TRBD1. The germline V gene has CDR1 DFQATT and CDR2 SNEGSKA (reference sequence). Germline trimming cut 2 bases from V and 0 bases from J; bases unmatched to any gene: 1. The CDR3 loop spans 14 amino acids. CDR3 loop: CSARQGASTDTQYF. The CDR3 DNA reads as TGCAGTGCTAGACAGGGGGCTAGCACAGATACGCAGTATTTT.

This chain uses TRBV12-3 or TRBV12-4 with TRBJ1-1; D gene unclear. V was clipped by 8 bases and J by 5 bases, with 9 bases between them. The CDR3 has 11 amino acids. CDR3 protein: CASRGWTEAFF. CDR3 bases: TGTGCCAGCCGGGGTTGGACTGAAGCTTTCTTT.

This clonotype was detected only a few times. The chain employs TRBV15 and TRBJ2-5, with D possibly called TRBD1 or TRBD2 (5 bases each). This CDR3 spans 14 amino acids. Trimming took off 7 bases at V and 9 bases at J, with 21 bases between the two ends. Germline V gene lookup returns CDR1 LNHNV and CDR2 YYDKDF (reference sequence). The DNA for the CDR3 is TGTGCCACCATGGAGGTTCGTTCCAGACAGCCCCAGTACTTC. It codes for CATMEVRSRQPQYF. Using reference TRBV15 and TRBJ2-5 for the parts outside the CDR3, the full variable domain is DAMVIQNPRYQVTQFGKPVTLSCSQTLNHNVMYWYQQKSSQAPKLLFHYYDKDFNNEADTPDNFQSRRPNTSFCFLDIRSPGLGDTAMYLCATMEVRSRQPQYFGPGTRLLVL.

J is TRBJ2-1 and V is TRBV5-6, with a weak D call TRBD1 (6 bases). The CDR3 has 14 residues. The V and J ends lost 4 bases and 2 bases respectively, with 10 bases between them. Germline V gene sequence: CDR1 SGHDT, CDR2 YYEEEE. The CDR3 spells CASSQWDTYNEQFF. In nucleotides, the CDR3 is TGTGCCAGCAGCCAGTGGGACACCTACAATGAGCAGTTCTTC.

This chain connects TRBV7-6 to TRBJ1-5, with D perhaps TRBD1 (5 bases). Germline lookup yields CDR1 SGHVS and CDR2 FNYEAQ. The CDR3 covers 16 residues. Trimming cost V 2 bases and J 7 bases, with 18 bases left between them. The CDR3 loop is CASSLPGPVWGQPQHF. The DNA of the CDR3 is TGTGCCAGCAGCTTACCAGGGCCCGTTTGGGGCCAGCCCCAGCATTTT. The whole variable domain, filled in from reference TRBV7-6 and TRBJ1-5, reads GAGVSQSPRYKVTKRGQDVALRCDPISGHVSLYWYRQALGQGPEFLTYFNYEAQQDKSGLPNDRFSAERPEGSISTLTIQRTEQRDSAMYRCASSLPGPVWGQPQHFGDGTRLSIL.

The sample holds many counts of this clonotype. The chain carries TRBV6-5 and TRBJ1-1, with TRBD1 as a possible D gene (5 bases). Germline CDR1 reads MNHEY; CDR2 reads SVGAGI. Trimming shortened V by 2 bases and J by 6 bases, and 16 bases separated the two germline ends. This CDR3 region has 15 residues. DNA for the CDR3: TGTGCCAGCAGTTACCGCGGGACCGCGGGCTCTGAAGCTTTCTTT. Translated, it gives CASSYRGTAGSEAFF.

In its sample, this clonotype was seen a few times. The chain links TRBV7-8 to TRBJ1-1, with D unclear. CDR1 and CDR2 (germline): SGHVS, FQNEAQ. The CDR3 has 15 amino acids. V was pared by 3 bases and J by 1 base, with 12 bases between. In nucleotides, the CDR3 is TGTGCCAGCAGCTTCCGATCCGGGAAGAACACTGAAGCTTTCTTT. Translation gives CASSFRSGKNTEAFF.

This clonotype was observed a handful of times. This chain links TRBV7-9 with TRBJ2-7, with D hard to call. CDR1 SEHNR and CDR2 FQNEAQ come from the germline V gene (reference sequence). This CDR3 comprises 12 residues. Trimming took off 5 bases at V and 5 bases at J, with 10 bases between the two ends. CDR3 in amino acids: CASSERRNEQYF. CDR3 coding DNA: TGTGCCAGCAGCGAGAGACGGAACGAGCAGTACTTC.

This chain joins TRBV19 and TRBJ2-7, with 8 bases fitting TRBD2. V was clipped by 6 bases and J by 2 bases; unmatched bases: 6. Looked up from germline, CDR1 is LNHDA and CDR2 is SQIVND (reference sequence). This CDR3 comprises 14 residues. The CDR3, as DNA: TGTGCCAGTAGCCCTGGACTAGCACCCTACGAGCAGTACGTC. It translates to CASSPGLAPYEQYV.

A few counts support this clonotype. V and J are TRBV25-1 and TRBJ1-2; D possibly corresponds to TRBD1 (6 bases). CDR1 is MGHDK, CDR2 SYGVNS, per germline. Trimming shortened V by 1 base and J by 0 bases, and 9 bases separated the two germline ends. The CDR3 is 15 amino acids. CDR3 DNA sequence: TGTGCCAGCAGTGAATGGGGGGGCCCTAACTATGGCTACACCTTC. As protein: CASSEWGGPNYGYTF.

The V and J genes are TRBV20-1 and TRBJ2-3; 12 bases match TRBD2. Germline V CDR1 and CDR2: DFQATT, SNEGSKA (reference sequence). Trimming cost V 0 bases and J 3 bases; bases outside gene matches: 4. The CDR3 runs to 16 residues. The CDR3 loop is CSARDASGGDTDTQYF. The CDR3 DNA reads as TGCAGTGCTAGAGATGCTAGCGGGGGGGATACAGATACGCAGTATTTT.

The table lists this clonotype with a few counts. The CDR3 spells CSGNEQFF. Written as DNA, the CDR3 is TGCAGTGGCAATGAGCAGTTCTTC. This sequence joins TRBV20-1 and TRBJ2-1, with D unresolved. The CDR3 length is 8 residues. The germline V and J ends were trimmed by 7 bases and 6 bases, with 1 base remaining between them. Germline values: CDR1 DFQATT, CDR2 SNEGSKA (reference sequence).

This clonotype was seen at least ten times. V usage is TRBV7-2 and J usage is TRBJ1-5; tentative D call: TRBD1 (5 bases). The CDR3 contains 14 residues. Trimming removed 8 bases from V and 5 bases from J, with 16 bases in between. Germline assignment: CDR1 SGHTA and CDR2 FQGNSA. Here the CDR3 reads CASAPQGTHQPQHF. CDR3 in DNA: TGTGCCAGCGCCCCCCAGGGAACCCATCAGCCCCAGCATTTT.

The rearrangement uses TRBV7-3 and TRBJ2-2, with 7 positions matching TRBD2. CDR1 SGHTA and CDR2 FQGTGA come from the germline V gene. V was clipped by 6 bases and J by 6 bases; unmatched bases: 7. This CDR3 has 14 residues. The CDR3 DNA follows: TGTGCCAGCAGTTCCTTTGGGGGGGCCGGGGAGCTGTTTTTT. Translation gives CASSSFGGAGELFF.

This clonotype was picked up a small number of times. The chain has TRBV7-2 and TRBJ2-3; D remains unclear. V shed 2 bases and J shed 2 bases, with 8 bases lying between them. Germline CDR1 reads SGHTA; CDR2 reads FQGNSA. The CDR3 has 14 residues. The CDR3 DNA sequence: TGTGCCAGCAGCTTACTAAGTTTCACAGATACGCAGTATTTT. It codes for CASSLLSFTDTQYF.

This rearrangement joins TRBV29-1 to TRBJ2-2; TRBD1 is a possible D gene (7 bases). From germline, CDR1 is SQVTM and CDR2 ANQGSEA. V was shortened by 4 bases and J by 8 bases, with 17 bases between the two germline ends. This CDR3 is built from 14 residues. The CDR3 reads CSVGMQGGEGELFF. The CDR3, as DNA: TGCAGCGTTGGAATGCAGGGGGGTGAGGGGGAGCTGTTTTTT.